A selection of T cell receptor beta chains follows, all from one sample in a study of T cell changes during pregnancy in multiple sclerosis. The protocol was immunoSEQ multiplex PCR, while the TCRdb copy is restricted to in-frame clones and leaves out a portion. In the table there are 70,000 or so clones, roughly 89% of which are singletons. Source: peripheral blood, taken in the third trimester of pregnancy. These receptors were taken from a female donor in good health, enrolled as a control in a pregnancy study. The CDR3 runs from the conserved cysteine through the conserved F or W. Fields, in order: clone size, J gene, V gene, CDR3 protein. Some rows have no size entry. The others give once, few or many, or a class for an expanded clone.

NA	TRBJ2-7	TRBV6-6	CASLRAGGWHEQYF
few	TRBJ1-6	TRBV6-5	CASSYHRVNSPLHF
NA	TRBJ2-2	TRBV5-4	CASSSGLAGGKSGELFF
NA	TRBJ2-7	TRBV28	CASSFSGRYEQYF
NA	TRBJ1-4	TRBV19	CASGTVLQEKLFF
NA	TRBJ2-2	TRBV4-3	CASSQAYQRYTGELFF
NA	TRBJ1-1	TRBV19	CASHEGGRRNTEAFF
NA	TRBJ2-2	TRBV19	CASSHSGGQNTGELFF
NA	TRBJ1-5	TRBV18	CASSPFYSGMVSNQPQHF
NA	TRBJ1-2	TRBV15	CATSRGTLRQHYGYTF
NA	TRBJ2-1	TRBV19	CASSLIDSGGYNEQFF
NA	TRBJ2-2	TRBV18	CASSPRTRGAGELFF
NA	TRBJ2-7	TRBV6-5	CASKGGRGYEQYF
NA	TRBJ2-3	TRBV10-1	CASGAAGSTDTQYF
NA	TRBJ2-1	TRBV4-3	CASSLSWDFNEQFF
NA	TRBJ1-3	TRBV11-3	CASSLGPGTGNTIYF
NA	TRBJ2-1	TRBV5-6	CASSSSFGSGYNEQFF
NA	TRBJ2-6	TRBV5-6	CASRAGLVVGANVLTF
NA	TRBJ1-1	TRBV4-3	CASSQDRQRYTEAFF
NA	TRBJ1-2	TRBV7-9	CASSNRALDGYTF
NA	TRBJ2-2	TRBV10-2	CASLKQLNTGELFF
NA	TRBJ1-1	TRBV19	CASSIHGLNTEAFF
NA	TRBJ2-3	TRBV29-1	CSACKREGEDTQYF
NA	TRBJ2-7	TRBV30	CAWSRGGYEQYF
NA	TRBJ1-1	TRBV5-1	CASKEFRGYTEAFF
NA	TRBJ1-4	TRBV12-5	CASGSHRGQTNEKLFF
NA	TRBJ1-2	TRBV7-9	CASSLFSSGYTF
NA	TRBJ2-2	TRBV6-1	CASSEVRDRVAGELFF
NA	TRBJ2-3	TRBV15	CATSRGTAGTDTQYF
NA	TRBJ2-7	TRBV19	CASSIWFGVHEQYF
NA	TRBJ2-1	TRBV14	CASSQAGLVGNEQFF
NA	TRBJ2-4	TRBV5-1	CASSLARGVDIQYF
NA	TRBJ1-2	TRBV18	CASSPPGRFFDGYTF
few	TRBJ1-5	TRBV6-5	CASRSSYSNQPQHF
NA	TRBJ2-5	TRBV28	CASSLVQQETQYF
NA	TRBJ1-2	TRBV5-6	CASTPDRDYGYTF